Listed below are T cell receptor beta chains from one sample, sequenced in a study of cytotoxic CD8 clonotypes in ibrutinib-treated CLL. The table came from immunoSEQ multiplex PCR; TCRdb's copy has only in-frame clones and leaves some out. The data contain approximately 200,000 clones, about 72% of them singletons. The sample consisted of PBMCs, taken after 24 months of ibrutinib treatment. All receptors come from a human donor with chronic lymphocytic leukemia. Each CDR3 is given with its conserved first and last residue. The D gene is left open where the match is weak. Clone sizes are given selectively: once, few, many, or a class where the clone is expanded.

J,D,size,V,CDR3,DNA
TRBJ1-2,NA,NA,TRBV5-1,CASSVGGAGDGYTF,TGCGCCAGCAGCGTCGGCGGGGCAGGGGATGGCTACACCTTC
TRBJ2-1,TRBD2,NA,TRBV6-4,CASSDGTSGNNEQFF,TGTGCCAGCAGTGATGGGACTAGCGGAAACAATGAGCAGTTCTTC
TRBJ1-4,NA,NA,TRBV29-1,CSVDDRRTNEKLFF,TGCAGCGTTGATGACAGACGAACTAATGAAAAACTGTTTTTT
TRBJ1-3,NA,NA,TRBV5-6,CASSYGTGNSGNTIYF,TGTGCCAGCAGCTACGGGACGGGGAACTCTGGAAACACCATATATTTT
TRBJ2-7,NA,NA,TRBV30,CAWSVRGAREQYF,TGTGCCTGGAGTGTACGTGGGGCGAGGGAGCAGTACTTC
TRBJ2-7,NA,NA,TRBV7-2,CASSPDVYTYEQYF,TGTGCCAGCAGCCCGGACGTCTATACCTACGAGCAGTACTTC
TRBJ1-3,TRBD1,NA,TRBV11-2,CASRRTGLLSGNTIYF,TGTGCCAGCAGACGGACAGGGCTCCTATCTGGAAACACCATATATTTT
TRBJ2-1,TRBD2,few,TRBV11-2,CASRPPAGGLNEQFF,TGTGCCAGCAGACCCCCGGCGGGAGGTCTCAATGAGCAGTTCTTC
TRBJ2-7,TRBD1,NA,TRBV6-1,CASSEEPPTGGNYEQYF,TGTGCCAGCAGTGAAGAACCCCCAACAGGGGGCAACTACGAGCAGTACTTC
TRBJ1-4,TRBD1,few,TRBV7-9,CASSVGQVTPANEKLFF,TGTGCCAGCAGCGTGGGACAGGTCACCCCGGCTAATGAAAAACTGTTTTTT
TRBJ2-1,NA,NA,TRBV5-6,CASSFASADEQFF,TGTGCCAGCAGCTTTGCGTCGGCCGATGAGCAGTTCTTC
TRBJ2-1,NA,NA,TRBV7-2,CASSLLTGLGNEQFF,TGTGCCAGCAGCTTATTGACAGGTTTGGGCAATGAGCAGTTCTTC
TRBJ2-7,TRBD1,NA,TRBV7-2,CASSLAPGQGYEQYF,TGTGCCAGCAGCTTAGCGCCGGGACAGGGTTACGAGCAGTACTTC
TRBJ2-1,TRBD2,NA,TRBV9,CASSFSPSGRLYEQFF,TGTGCCAGCAGCTTCTCCCCTAGCGGGAGGTTGTATGAGCAGTTCTTC
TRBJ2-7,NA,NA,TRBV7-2,CASTLRQGLHYEQYF,TGTGCCAGCACCTTAAGACAGGGACTCCACTACGAGCAGTACTTC
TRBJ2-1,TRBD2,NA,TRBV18,CASSPFASGRSQFF,TGTGCCAGCTCACCCTTCGCTAGCGGGAGGTCCCAGTTCTTC
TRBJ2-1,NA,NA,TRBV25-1,CASSEQGVADYNEQFF,TGTGCCAGCAGTGAACAGGGGGTAGCGGACTACAATGAGCAGTTCTTC
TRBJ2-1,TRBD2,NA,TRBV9,CASSVVGLAGRGDEQFF,TGTGCCAGCAGCGTAGTGGGACTAGCGGGACGTGGCGATGAGCAGTTCTTC
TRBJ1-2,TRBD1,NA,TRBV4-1,CASSPLPAGGGGYTF,TGCGCCAGCAGCCCTCTACCGGCAGGGGGAGGAGGCTACACCTTC
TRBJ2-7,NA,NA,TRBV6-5,CASSSKTDYEQYF,TGTGCCAGCAGTTCCAAGACAGACTACGAGCAGTACTTC
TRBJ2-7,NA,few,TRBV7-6,CASSPSPLPGLLRHEQYF,TGTGCCAGCAGCCCATCCCCTTTGCCGGGACTCCTGCGACACGAGCAGTACTTC
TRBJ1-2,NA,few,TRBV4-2,CASSQGRQTGYTF,TGTGCCAGCAGCCAAGGGCGACAGACTGGCTACACCTTC
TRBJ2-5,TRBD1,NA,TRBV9,CASSGGGRGLRETQYF,TGTGCCAGCAGCGGCGGAGGAAGGGGGCTGAGGGAGACCCAGTACTTC
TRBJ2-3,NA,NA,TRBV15,CATSRAGYGSTDTQYF,TGTGCCACCAGCAGAGCCGGCTATGGGAGCACAGATACGCAGTATTTT
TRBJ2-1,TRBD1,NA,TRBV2,CASKRTGGIYEQFF,TGTGCCAGCAAACGGACAGGGGGCATCTATGAGCAGTTCTTC
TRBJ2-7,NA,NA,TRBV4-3,CASSPAWDRSYEQYF,TGCGCCAGCAGCCCAGCATGGGACCGATCCTACGAGCAGTACTTC
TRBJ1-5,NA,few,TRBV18,CASSPPRDSNQPQHF,TGTGCCAGCTCACCACCCCGGGATAGCAATCAGCCCCAGCATTTT
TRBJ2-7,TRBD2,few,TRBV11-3,CASSLGASGDEQYF,TGTGCCAGCAGCTTAGGGGCTAGCGGGGACGAGCAGTACTTC
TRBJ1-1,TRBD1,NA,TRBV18,CASSPTTGDSGREAFF,TGTGCCAGCTCACCTACCACCGGGGACAGCGGGAGGGAAGCTTTCTTT
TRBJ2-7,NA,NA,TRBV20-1,CSARIGYEQYF,TGCAGTGCTAGAATCGGCTACGAGCAGTACTTC
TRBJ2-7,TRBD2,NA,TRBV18,CASSPLAGHTTYEQYF,TGTGCCAGCTCACCACTAGCGGGGCATACTACCTACGAGCAGTACTTC
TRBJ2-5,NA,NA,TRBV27,CASSLVGGLGETQYF,TGTGCCAGCAGCCTCGTCGGGGGATTAGGAGAGACCCAGTACTTC
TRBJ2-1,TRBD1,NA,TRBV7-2,CASEDRATYNEQFF,TGTGCCTCAGAAGACAGGGCAACCTACAATGAGCAGTTCTTC
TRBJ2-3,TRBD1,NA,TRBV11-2,CASSPRDRAFGDTQYF,TGTGCCAGCAGCCCCCGGGACAGGGCGTTTGGAGATACGCAGTATTTT
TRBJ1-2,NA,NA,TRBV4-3,CASSPRTSEYGYTF,TGCGCCAGCAGCCCCCGGACGTCGGAATATGGCTACACCTTC
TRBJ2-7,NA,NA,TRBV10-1,CASRNHYEQYF,TGCGCCAGCAGAAATCATTACGAGCAGTACTTC
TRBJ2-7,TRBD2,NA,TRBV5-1,CASSLNLAGATYEQYF,TGCGCCAGCAGCTTGAATCTAGCGGGAGCGACGTACGAGCAGTACTTC
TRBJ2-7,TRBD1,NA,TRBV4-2,CASSQQGVSYEQYF,TGTGCCAGCAGCCAACAGGGGGTTTCCTACGAGCAGTACTTC
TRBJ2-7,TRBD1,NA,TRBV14,CASSQGTGHGYEQYF,TGTGCCAGCAGCCAGGGGACAGGGCACGGGTACGAGCAGTACTTC
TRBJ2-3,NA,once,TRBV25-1,CASKPFTGDTQYF,TGTGCCAGCAAACCCTTCACGGGAGATACGCAGTATTTT
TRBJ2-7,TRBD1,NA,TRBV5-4,CASSPTGGSYEQYF,TGTGCCAGCAGCCCAACAGGGGGAAGCTACGAGCAGTACTTC
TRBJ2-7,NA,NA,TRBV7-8,CASSLNPIGVTYEQYF,TGTGCCAGCAGCTTAAACCCTATAGGGGTTACCTACGAGCAGTACTTC